Reported below is one T cell receptor beta chain. This clonotype was seen a handful of times. The antigen it recognizes is unknown. Per-base quality was not reported, and no clone a single base away is much larger than it. The donors were roughly 40 Caucasian individuals from Russia, aged roughly 6 to 90 years, who were systemically healthy. About 10 milliliters of peripheral blood were collected from each donor into EDTA-treated Vacutainer tubes. Ficoll-Paque density-gradient centrifugation was used to isolate PBMCs, with at least 7 million obtained per sample. Total RNA, at least 6 micrograms per sample, was extracted from PBMCs with Trizol reagent. For every donor, an aliquot of PBMCs went through flow cytometry to measure the percentages of naive CD45RAhigh/CD27high T cells. Library prep was done by 5' RACE. Sequencing used an Illumina HiSeq 2500. A second roughly 7 to 12 cycle PCR used a sample-barcoded 5' primer and a J-beta primer mix. A template-switch 5' adaptor carrying 12 random nucleotides introduced a unique molecular identifier onto each TCR beta cDNA molecule. Each sample yielded at least 3 million CDR3-containing paired-end reads. First-strand cDNA was synthesized from all RNA with the Mint cDNA synthesis kit, primed by a TRBC-specific oligonucleotide. After uracil-DNA glycosylase treatment, a first 18-cycle PCR used universal primers M1SS and BC2_uni_R on all cDNA. The paper's processing steps were these. For normalization, 1 million high-quality reads were randomly selected from each sample, with every read carrying a distinct molecular identifier. Reads with shared molecular identifiers were discarded instead of being binned into consensus sequences. CDR3 identification, clonotype clustering and error correction used MiTCR with a Q25 quality threshold and the strictest error-elimination algorithm. A nonparametric unseen species model with Euler transformation was used to estimate lower-bound total TCR beta diversity. The public reads were reanalyzed by TCRdb: fastp trimming at Q25, MiXCR alignment, in-frame beta chains only. Each entry merges the rows of one CDR3 protein and shows their most common DNA and genes. These V and J calls are TCRdb output, not the study's own analysis. Present in this sample are some 710,000 distinct CDR3 sequences, approximately 21% of which were seen just once. The ten largest clones capture about 22% of the sample.

Its CDR3 holds 13 amino acids, cysteine through phenylalanine. Just the 39-base CDR3 DNA is kept, in frame starting at base 1. V sheds 7 bases and J sheds 4 bases, leaving 11 bases between their ends. CDR1 and CDR2 were assigned from the germline V gene as SQVTM and ANQGSEA. This entry is derived from a study of blood T cells in healthy people across ages (dated by TCRdb to between 2014 and 2017). Looking at the study overall: In model experiments, template switching captured about one uniquely barcoded TCR beta cDNA molecule for every two T cells. To avoid experimental bias, donors of different ages were randomly spread across the sequencing lanes. The study measured age-related changes in TCR beta repertoire diversity using deep sequencing normalized with unique cDNA molecular identifiers. The donors were divided into four age groups: young (average around 16 years), middle-aged (roughly 40), aged (under 70) and long-lived (around 87). Two additional independent replicas of 1 million unique cDNA reads from the same blood draw were analyzed for two donors (one aged 18 to 30 and one aged 80 or older). Results the study describes overall, beyond this receptor: Estimates of total diversity based on one million sequenced T cells were considered lower bounds and underestimates. The CMV infection status of donors was not known, potentially confounding age-related changes in expanded clonotypes. As age increased, observed TCR beta diversity per million T cells dropped in a roughly linear way, and a significant reduction was already evident by age 40. Compared with the aged group, the long-lived group had more naive CD4+ T cells, fewer expanded clones and increased TCR diversity, a pattern suggesting age selection. Since profiling was done on bulk unsorted PBMCs, naive and antigen-experienced compartments could not be conclusively compared. There was a strong correlation between observed TCR beta diversity and the percentage of naive T cells measured by flow cytometry.

What was sequenced was blood. Recombination connected TRBV29-1 to TRBJ1-6; a tentative D call is TRBD1 (6 bases match). This receptor was identified in a man aged 65-85 years in good health. The sequence in DNA is TGCAGCGCAGGGACATCTTATAATTCACCCCTCCACTTT. This is translated as CSAGTSYNSPLHF.